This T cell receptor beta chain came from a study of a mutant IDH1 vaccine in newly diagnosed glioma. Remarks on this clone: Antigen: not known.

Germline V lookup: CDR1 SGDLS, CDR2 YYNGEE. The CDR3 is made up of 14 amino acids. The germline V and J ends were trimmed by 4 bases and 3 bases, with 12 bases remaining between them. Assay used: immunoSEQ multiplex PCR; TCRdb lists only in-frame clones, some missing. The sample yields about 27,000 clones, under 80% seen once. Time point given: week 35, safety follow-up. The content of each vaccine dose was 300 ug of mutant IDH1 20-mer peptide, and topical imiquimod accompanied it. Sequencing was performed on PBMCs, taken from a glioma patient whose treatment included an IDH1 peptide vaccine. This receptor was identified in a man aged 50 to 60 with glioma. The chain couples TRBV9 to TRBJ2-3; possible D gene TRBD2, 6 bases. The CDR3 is CASSPPGGTDTQYF. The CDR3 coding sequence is TGTGCCAGCAGCCCCCCTGGGGGGACAGATACGCAGTATTTT.